These 3 T cell receptor beta chains were all obtained from the same sample, sequenced in a study of siplizumab effects on memory and regulatory T cells. Clones were sequenced by immunoSEQ multiplex PCR, and TCRdb holds only the in-frame ones, with some missing. The sample gives some 100,000 clones, 94% of which show up once; approximately 0.66% is in the top ten. Input material: Tregs sorted from blood. Receptors were obtained from a human donor in good health.

The chain couples TRBV4-2 to TRBJ2-2; D gene uncertain. V lost 0 bases, J lost 2 bases, and 16 bases lay in between. Per germline, CDR1 LGHNA and CDR2 YNFKEQ. The CDR3 runs to 18 residues. The CDR3 DNA reads as TGTGCCAGCAGCCAAGACTTTATCCGAGAATTTAACACCGGGGAGCTGTTTTTT. The encoded protein is CASSQDFIREFNTGELFF.

The V call is TRBV21-1, the J call TRBJ1-5; TRBD1, the D gene given by the table, was not confirmed from the DNA. TRBV21-1 is flagged as a pseudogene. The CDR3 length is 14 residues. In DNA form, the CDR3 reads TGTGCCGGATGGACAGGGGAGTATGTTGGGCCCCAGCATTTT. This translates into CAGWTGEYVGPQHF.

The chain joins TRBV27 to TRBJ1-5; the D gene is possibly TRBD1 (6 bases). The V and J ends lost 7 bases and 2 bases respectively, with 15 bases between them. The length of the CDR3 is 15 residues. Per the germline V gene, CDR1 is MNHEY and CDR2 is SMNVEV (reference sequence). In DNA form, the CDR3 reads TGTGCCAGCAATTTTAAGGGGGTGGGCAATCAGCCCCAGCATTTT. It translates to CASNFKGVGNQPQHF.